This TCR beta chain was captured in a study of T-cell reconstitution after alpha-beta-depleted transplantation in children. This clonotype was recorded many times. CDR1 and CDR2 (germline): SNHLY, FYNNEI. Trimming took 6 bases from V and 0 from J, leaving 27 bases between them. This CDR3 region has 20 residues. Unique molecular identifiers featured in how the TCRbeta library was prepared. Each CDR3 protein is one row after TCRdb ran MiXCR on the PCR reads. Here the sample spans about 20,000 distinct CDR3 sequences, 9.5% to 13% being singletons. The sequencing used PBMCs from the stem cell graft donor, collected from the stem cell graft. The rearrangement uses TRBV2 and TRBJ1-5; D possibly corresponds to TRBD1 (6 bases). The clonotype comes from a human donor who donated a stem cell graft to a child with chronic granulomatous disease. Here the CDR3 DNA reads TGTGCCAGCAGGGCCACGGGGCTAGGGGGGGGTATATATAGCAATCAGCCCCAGCATTTT. Translation gives CASRATGLGGGIYSNQPQHF. The full variable domain, its missing parts supplied by reference TRBV2 and TRBJ1-5, is EPEVTQTPSHQVTQMGQEVILRCVPISNHLYFYWYRQILGQKVEFLVSFYNNEISEKSEIFDDQFSVERPDGSNFTLKIRSTKLEDSAMYFCASRATGLGGGIYSNQPQHFGDGTRLSIL.